What follows describes a single T cell receptor (beta chain). Its antigen remains unknown. This CDR3 fails to terminate in the conserved phenylalanine or tryptophan, so it likely reflects a read error. This sample's RNA came from whole unsorted tissue. The normal lung tissue was taken more than 3 cm from the tumor edge. A modified ARM-PCR protocol with three rounds of nested PCR amplified TCRbeta. TCRdb reprocessed the multiplex PCR reads via MiXCR and lists one record per CDR3 protein. Here the sample spans about 77,000 distinct CDR3 sequences, less than 85% being singletons. The data stem from a study of tumor and adjacent non-tumor tissue in lung cancer. Germline CDR1 reads MNHEY; CDR2 reads SVGEGT. The CDR3 length is 14 residues. V was cut by 8 bases and J by 5 bases, with 16 bases left in between. Study-level results: Tumor tissue had significantly higher TCR diversity than normal lung. Top 100 clones took a larger repertoire share in normal lung.

This TCR came from a man between 65 and 80 years old with non-small cell lung cancer. The source material was distant non-tumor lung tissue. This chain connects TRBV6-2 or TRBV6-3 to TRBJ2-4, with a tentative D call TRBD1 (6 bases). CDR3 amino acids: CASGPVAGENIQYL. DNA of the CDR3: TGTGCCAGCGGACCGGTCGCAGGGGAAAACATTCAGTACTTA.